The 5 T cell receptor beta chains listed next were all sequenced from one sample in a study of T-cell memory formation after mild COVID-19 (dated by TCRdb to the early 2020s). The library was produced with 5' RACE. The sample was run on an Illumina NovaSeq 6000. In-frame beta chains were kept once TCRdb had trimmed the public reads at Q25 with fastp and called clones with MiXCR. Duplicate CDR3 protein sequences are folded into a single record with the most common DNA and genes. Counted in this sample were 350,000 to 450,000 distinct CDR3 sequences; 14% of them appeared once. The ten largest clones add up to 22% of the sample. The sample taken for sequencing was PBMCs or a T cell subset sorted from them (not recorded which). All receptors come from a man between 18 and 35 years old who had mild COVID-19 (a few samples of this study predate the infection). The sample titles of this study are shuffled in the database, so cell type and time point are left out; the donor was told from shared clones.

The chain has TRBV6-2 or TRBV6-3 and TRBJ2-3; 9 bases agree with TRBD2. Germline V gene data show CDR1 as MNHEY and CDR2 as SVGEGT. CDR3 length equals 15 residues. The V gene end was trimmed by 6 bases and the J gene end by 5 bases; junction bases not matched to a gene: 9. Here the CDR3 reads CASSSWRGGKDTQYF. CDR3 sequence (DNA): TGTGCCAGCAGCTCTTGGCGGGGGGGGAAAGATACGCAGTATTTT.

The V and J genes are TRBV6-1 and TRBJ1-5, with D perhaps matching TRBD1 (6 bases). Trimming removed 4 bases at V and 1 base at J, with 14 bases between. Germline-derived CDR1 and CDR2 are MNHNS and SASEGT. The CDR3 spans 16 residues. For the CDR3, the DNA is TGTGCCAGCAGTGCGGCGGGGGGCGGAAGCAATCAGCCCCAGCATTTT. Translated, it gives CASSAAGGGSNQPQHF.

The chain's CDR3 is CASSFGAAHGYTF. In DNA form, the CDR3 reads TGTGCCAGCAGCTTTGGGGCAGCGCATGGCTACACCTTC. The rearrangement joins TRBV5-6 to TRBJ1-2, with a weak D call TRBD1 (5 bases). V lost 2 bases and J 6 bases, leaving 11 bases between the germline ends. The CDR3 covers 13 residues. CDR1 and CDR2 (germline): SGHDT, YYEEEE.

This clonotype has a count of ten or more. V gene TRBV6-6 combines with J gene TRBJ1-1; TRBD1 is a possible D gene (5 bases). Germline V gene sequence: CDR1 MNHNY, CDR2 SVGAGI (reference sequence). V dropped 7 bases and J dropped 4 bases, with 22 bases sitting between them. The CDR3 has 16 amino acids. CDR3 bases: TGTGCCAGCACTCCCCCCCGGCAGGGCGCGGGCACTGAAGCTTTCTTT. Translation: CASTPPRQGAGTEAFF.

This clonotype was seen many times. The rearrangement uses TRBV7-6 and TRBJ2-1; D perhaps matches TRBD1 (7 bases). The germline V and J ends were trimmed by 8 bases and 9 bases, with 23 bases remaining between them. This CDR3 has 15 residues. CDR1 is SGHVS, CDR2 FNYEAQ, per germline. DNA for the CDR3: TGTGCCAGCCTACTCCAGGGGGGCCTACGGGGTGAGCAGTTCTTC. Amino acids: CASLLQGGLRGEQFF.